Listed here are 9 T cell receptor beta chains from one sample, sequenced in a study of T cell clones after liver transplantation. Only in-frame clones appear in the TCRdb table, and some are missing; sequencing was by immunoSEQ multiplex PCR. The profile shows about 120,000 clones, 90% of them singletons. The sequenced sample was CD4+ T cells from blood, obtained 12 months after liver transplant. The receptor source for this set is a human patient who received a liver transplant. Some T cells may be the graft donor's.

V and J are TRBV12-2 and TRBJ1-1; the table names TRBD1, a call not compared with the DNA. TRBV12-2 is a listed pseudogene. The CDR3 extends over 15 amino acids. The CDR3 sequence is CASRLYDRQKVEAFF. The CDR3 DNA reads TGTGCAAGTCGCTTGTATGACAGGCAAAAGGTTGAAGCTTTCTTT.

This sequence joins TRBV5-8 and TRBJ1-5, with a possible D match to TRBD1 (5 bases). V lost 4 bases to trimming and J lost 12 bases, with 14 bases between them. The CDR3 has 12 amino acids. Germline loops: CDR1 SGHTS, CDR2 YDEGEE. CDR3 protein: CASSPIRVLQHF. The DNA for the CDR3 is TGTGCCAGCAGCCCCATCAGGGTTCTCCAGCATTTT.

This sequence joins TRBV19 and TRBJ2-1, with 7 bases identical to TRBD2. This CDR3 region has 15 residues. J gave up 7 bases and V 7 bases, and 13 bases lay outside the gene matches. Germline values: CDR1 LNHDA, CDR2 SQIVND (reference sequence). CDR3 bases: TGTGCCAGTAAACCACGGGGGGTGAGGGCTAATGAGCAGTTCTTC. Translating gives CASKPRGVRANEQFF.

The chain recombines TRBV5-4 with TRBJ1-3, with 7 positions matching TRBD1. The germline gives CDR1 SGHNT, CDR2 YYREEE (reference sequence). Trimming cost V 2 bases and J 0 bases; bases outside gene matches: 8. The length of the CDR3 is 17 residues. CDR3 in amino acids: CASSLRGDSYSGNTIYF. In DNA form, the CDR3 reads TGTGCCAGCAGCTTAAGGGGGGACAGCTACTCTGGAAACACCATATATTTT.

The CDR3: CASSFLQGSTDTQYF. As DNA, the CDR3 is TGTGCCAGCAGCTTTCTGCAGGGTAGCACAGATACGCAGTATTTT. The rearrangement links TRBV5-6 to TRBJ2-3, with D maybe TRBD1 (5 bases). The V and J ends lost 2 bases and 0 bases respectively, with 10 bases between them. The CDR3 is 15 residues long. Germline V gene lookup returns CDR1 SGHDT and CDR2 YYEEEE.

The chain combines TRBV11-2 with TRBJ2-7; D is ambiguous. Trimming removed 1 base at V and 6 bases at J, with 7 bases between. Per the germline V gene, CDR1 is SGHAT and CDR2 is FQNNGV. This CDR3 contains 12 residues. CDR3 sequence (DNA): TGTGCCAGCAGCTTAGTCAGTCGCGAGCAGTACTTC. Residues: CASSLVSREQYF.

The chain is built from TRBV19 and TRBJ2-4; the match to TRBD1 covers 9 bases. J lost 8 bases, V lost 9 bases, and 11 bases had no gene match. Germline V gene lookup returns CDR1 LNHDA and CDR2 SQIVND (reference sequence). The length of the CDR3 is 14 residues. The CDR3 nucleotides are TGTGCCAGCTCAAAGGGACAGGGAGGGGACATTCAGTACTTC. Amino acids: CASSKGQGGDIQYF.

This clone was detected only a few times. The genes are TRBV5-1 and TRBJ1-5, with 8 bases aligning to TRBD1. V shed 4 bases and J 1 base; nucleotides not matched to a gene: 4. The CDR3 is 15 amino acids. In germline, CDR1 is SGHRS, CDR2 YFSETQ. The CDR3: CASSQTGGSNQPQHF. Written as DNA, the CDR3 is TGCGCCAGCAGCCAAACAGGGGGAAGCAATCAGCCCCAGCATTTT.

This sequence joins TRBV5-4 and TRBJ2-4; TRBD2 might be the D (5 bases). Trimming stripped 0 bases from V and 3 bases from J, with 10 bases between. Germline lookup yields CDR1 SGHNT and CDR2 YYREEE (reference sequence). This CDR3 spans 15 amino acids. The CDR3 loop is CASSLGQEGKNIQYF. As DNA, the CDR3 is TGTGCCAGCAGCTTGGGGCAAGAGGGCAAAAACATTCAGTACTTC.